This T cell receptor (beta chain) came from a study of identifying expanded T cells in peripheral blood. Assay: immunoSEQ multiplex PCR; the TCRdb copy retains only in-frame clones and omits some. The sample includes about 58,000 clones, approximately 89% of them seen just once. Points on this clone: Its antigen remains unidentified.

The length of the CDR3 is 14 residues. Trimming removed 0 bases from V and 10 bases from J, with 16 bases in between. CDR1 MNHEY and CDR2 SVGAGI come from the germline V gene. General study points: Approximately two-week clone count variance significantly increased as total template count grew. About 1.2 clones differed between technical replicates, versus approximately 17 and 20 over time.

Healthy donors had no documented immune events, such as infections, while sampled. The sequencing sample was made of blood. The rearrangement uses TRBV6-5 and TRBJ2-7, with D tentatively TRBD2 (5 bases). This clonotype was sampled from a person aged 18 to 70 in good health. The CDR3 coding sequence is TGTGCCAGCAGTTACTCGAGGGTCCCCCATTCACAGTACTTC. Its protein is CASSYSRVPHSQYF.